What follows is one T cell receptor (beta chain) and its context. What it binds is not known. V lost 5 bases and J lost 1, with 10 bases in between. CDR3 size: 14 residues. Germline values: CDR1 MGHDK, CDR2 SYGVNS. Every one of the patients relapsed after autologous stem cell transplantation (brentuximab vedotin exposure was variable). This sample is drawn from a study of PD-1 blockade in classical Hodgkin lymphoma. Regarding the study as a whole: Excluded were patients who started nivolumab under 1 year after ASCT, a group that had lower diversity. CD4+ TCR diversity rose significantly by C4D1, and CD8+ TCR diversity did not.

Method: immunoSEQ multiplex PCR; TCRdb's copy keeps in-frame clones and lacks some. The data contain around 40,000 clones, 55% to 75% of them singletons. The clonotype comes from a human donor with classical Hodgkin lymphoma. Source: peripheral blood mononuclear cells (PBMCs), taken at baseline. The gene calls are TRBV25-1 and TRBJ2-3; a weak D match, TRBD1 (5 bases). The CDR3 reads CASSLGVGTDTQYF. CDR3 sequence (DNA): TGTGCCAGCAGTTTAGGGGTTGGCACAGATACGCAGTATTTT.